This TCR beta chain comes out of a study of T-cell reconstitution after alpha-beta-depleted transplantation in children. Unique molecular identifiers featured in how the TCRbeta library was prepared. TCRdb analysed the PCR reads with MiXCR anew, one entry per CDR3 protein. The sample shows some 600,000 distinct CDR3 sequences, roughly 15% of them seen only once. The table lists this clonotype with a few counts. V was trimmed by 0 bases and J by 4 bases, leaving 16 bases between them. The CDR3 is made up of 17 amino acids. Germline V gene data show CDR1 as SEHNR and CDR2 as FQNEAQ (reference sequence).

This chain connects TRBV7-9 to TRBJ1-5; maybe TRBD1 (6 bases). Here the sequenced sample was PBMCs from the stem cell graft donor, taken from the stem cell graft. The TCR comes from a human donor who donated a stem cell graft to a child with acute myeloid leukemia. The CDR3 DNA follows: TGTGCCAGCAGCTTAGCGCAGGGGCAGGGGTGGAATCAGCCCCAGCATTTT. Translation: CASSLAQGQGWNQPQHF. Full variable domain (missing parts from reference TRBV7-9 and TRBJ1-5): DTGVSQNPRHKITKRGQNVTFRCDPISEHNRLYWYRQTLGQGPEFLTYFQNEAQLEKSRLLSDRFSAERPKGSFSTLEIQRTEQGDSAMYLCASSLAQGQGWNQPQHFGDGTRLSIL.